This entry lists 22 T cell receptor beta chains sequenced from one sample in a study of shared clonotypes between healthy human individuals. TCRdb's copy holds only in-frame clones and misses some; the assay was immunoSEQ multiplex PCR. The table lists some 1 million clones, about 75% of them singletons, with less than 1.5% in the top ten. Sequencing was performed on memory CD4+ T cells sorted from blood. Subset given: CD45RA-negative fraction. The receptors shown here come from a man in his late teens or twenties in good health.

This chain connects TRBV6-5 to TRBJ1-1; D uncertain. The CDR3 runs to 12 residues. Trimming shortened V by 4 bases and J by 4 bases, and 7 bases separated the two germline ends. The germline CDR1 and CDR2 sequences are MNHEY and SVGAGI. The chain's CDR3 is CASSSLSTEAFF. CDR3 nucleotides: TGTGCCAGCAGTTCCTTGAGCACTGAAGCTTTCTTT.

The CDR3 DNA reads as TGTGCCAGCAGTGAAGCGCTTATCGGGACTAGCGGGGGGGCCATTGCAGATACGCAGTATTTT. It encodes CASSEALIGTSGGAIADTQYF. The chain carries TRBV2 and TRBJ2-3; 16 bases fit TRBD2. CDR3 length equals 21 residues. With 0 bases clipped from V and 4 bases from J, the junction kept 13 bases outside the gene matches. From germline, CDR1 is SNHLY and CDR2 FYNNEI.

This sequence joins TRBV10-3 and TRBJ2-5; D unresolved. This CDR3 is 13 amino acids long. The V gene's germline CDR1 is ENHRY and CDR2 SYGVKD. V was clipped by 5 bases and J by 2 bases, with 9 bases between them. CDR3: CAISNGQQETQYF. In DNA, the CDR3 is TGTGCCATCAGTAATGGGCAGCAAGAGACCCAGTACTTC.

The chain recombines TRBV5-6 with TRBJ2-5, with 7 bases lining up with TRBD2. Trimming removed 4 bases from V and 5 bases from J; junction bases left unmatched: 11. Germline values: CDR1 SGHDT, CDR2 YYEEEE. The CDR3 is made up of 15 amino acids. CDR3 nucleotides: TGTGCCAGCAGCCCCTCGTCGACTAGCAGGGAGACCCAGTACTTC. Its translation: CASSPSSTSRETQYF.

The chain couples TRBV7-9 to TRBJ2-1; D is perhaps TRBD2 (5 bases). Per the germline V gene, CDR1 is SEHNR and CDR2 is FQNEAQ (reference sequence). This CDR3 region has 14 residues. The V gene lost 1 base and the J gene lost 8 bases, with 12 bases spanning the gap. In nucleotides, the CDR3 is TGTGCCAGCAGCTTAGGGGTAGCGATCGATGAGCAGTTCTTC. Residues: CASSLGVAIDEQFF. The complete variable domain, with remaining parts taken from reference TRBV7-9 and TRBJ2-1, reads DTGVSQNPRHKITKRGQNVTFRCDPISEHNRLYWYRQTLGQGPEFLTYFQNEAQLEKSRLLSDRFSAERPKGSFSTLEIQRTEQGDSAMYLCASSLGVAIDEQFFGPGTRLTVL.

The chain joins TRBV30 to TRBJ1-1, with 10 positions matching TRBD1. J gave up 1 base and V 4 bases, and 3 bases lay outside the gene matches. From germline, CDR1 is GTSNPN and CDR2 SVGIG (reference sequence). This CDR3 spans 14 amino acids. CDR3 nucleotides: TGTGCCTGGAAATGGACAGGGGGGAACACTGAAGCTTTCTTT. This sequence encodes CAWKWTGGNTEAFF.

Concerning this clone itself: Other DNA variants within this sample encode the same CDR3. The genes are TRBV28 and TRBJ1-2, with a tentative D call TRBD1 (5 bases). From germline, CDR1 is MDHEN and CDR2 SYDVKM. This CDR3 is built from 15 residues. V was trimmed by 2 bases and J by 1 base, leaving 11 bases between them. CDR3 loop: CASSLGGTLNYGYTF. As DNA, the CDR3 is TGTGCCAGCAGTTTAGGGGGGACCCTTAACTATGGCTACACCTTC.

The J gene is TRBJ2-1, the V gene TRBV6-5, with 7 bases lining up with TRBD2. The V segment lost 5 bases and the J segment 7 bases; nucleotides outside the gene matches: 11. CDR1 is MNHEY and CDR2 is SVGAGI in the germline V gene. CDR3 length: 15 residues. CDR3 protein: CASSPGRLASNEQFF. The CDR3 DNA follows: TGTGCCAGCAGTCCGGGTCGACTAGCCTCAAATGAGCAGTTCTTC.

This chain uses TRBV30 with TRBJ2-2, with D perhaps matching TRBD1 or TRBD2 (6 bases each). This CDR3 contains 13 residues. CDR1 GTSNPN and CDR2 SVGIG come from the germline V gene (reference sequence). Deletions cut 8 bases from V and 4 bases from J, with 14 bases between. CDR3 in DNA: TGTGCCGGGCGAGGGGGGAGCACCGGGGAGCTGTTTTTT. This codes for CAGRGGSTGELFF.

This clone was recorded a few times. V gene TRBV5-1 combines with J gene TRBJ2-1; D is undetermined. CDR1 SGHRS and CDR2 YFSETQ come from the germline V gene. Trimming removed 6 bases at V and 0 bases at J, with 7 bases between. CDR3 size: 13 residues. CDR3 in amino acids: CASNGPSYNEQFF. For the CDR3, the DNA is TGCGCCAGCAACGGACCCTCCTACAATGAGCAGTTCTTC. The full variable domain, in which reference TRBV5-1 and TRBJ2-1 provide the parts outside the CDR3, is KAGVTQTPRYLIKTRGQQVTLSCSPISGHRSVSWYQQTPGQGLQFLFEYFSETQRNKGNFPGRFSGRQFSNSRSEMNVSTLELGDSALYLCASNGPSYNEQFFGPGTRLTVL.

This clone has at least ten counts. The chain has TRBV5-6 and TRBJ1-4, with D perhaps matching TRBD1 (6 bases). This CDR3 region has 16 residues. CDR1 is SGHDT, CDR2 YYEEEE, per germline. The V end was cut by 1 base, the J end by 4 bases, with 14 bases between. CDR3 sequence (DNA): TGTGCCAGCAGCTTGTACAGGGTGGGGATTAATGAAAAACTGTTTTTT. Translation gives CASSLYRVGINEKLFF. Full variable domain (rest looked up from reference TRBV5-6 and TRBJ1-4): DAGVTQSPTHLIKTRGQQVTLRCSPKSGHDTVSWYQQALGQGPQFIFQYYEEEERQRGNFPDRFSGHQFPNYSSELNVNALLLGDSALYLCASSLYRVGINEKLFFGSGTQLSVL.

The chain joins TRBV5-1 to TRBJ2-5; TRBD1 might be the D (6 bases). V shed 4 bases and J shed 1 base, with 14 bases lying between them. The CDR3 contains 15 residues. Germline V gene sequence: CDR1 SGHRS, CDR2 YFSETQ. CDR3 sequence (DNA): TGCGCCAGCAGCGACGATTTCAGGGGCCAAGAGACCCAGTACTTC. Translated: CASSDDFRGQETQYF.

The V gene is TRBV7-2, the J gene TRBJ2-5, with 8 bases matching TRBD1. The CDR3 contains 14 residues. V gave up 5 bases and J gave up 2 bases; unmatched junction bases: 4. Germline values: CDR1 SGHTA, CDR2 FQGNSA. DNA for the CDR3: TGTGCCAGCAGCCCATGGACAGGGCAAGAGACCCAGTACTTC. This encodes CASSPWTGQETQYF.

This chain connects TRBV11-3 to TRBJ2-1, with D perhaps TRBD2 (6 bases). The CDR3 runs to 13 residues. CDR1 is SGHNT, CDR2 YENEEA, per germline. The germline V and J ends were trimmed by 1 base and 8 bases, with 9 bases remaining between them. CDR3 sequence reads: CASSLGTIDEQFF. The CDR3 DNA is TGTGCCAGCAGCTTAGGGACTATTGATGAGCAGTTCTTC.

In this sample, this clone turned up a few times. The chain combines TRBV5-8 with TRBJ2-7; D gene uncertain. Germline V gives CDR1 SGHTS, CDR2 YDEGEE. The CDR3 covers 15 residues. Trimming removed 4 bases from V and 7 bases from J, with 21 bases in between. The CDR3 DNA is TGTGCCAGCAGCCGTACCGGCCAGGATCCTAGAGAGCAGTACTTC. Translated, it gives CASSRTGQDPREQYF.

This clone was detected a few times. This rearrangement joins TRBV10-2 to TRBJ2-2; 8 bases map to TRBD1. The CDR3 totals 12 residues. J lost 6 bases, V lost 10 bases, and 4 bases had no gene match. Per the germline V gene, CDR1 is WSHSY and CDR2 is SAAADI. CDR3 nucleotides: TGCGCCACCCGGACAGGGCCCGGGGAGCTGTTTTTT. Amino acids: CATRTGPGELFF.

The chain employs TRBV7-2 and TRBJ2-1; 7 bases are shared with TRBD2. This CDR3 region has 16 residues. Germline CDR1 SGHTA, CDR2 FQGNSA. V shed 0 bases and J 3 bases; nucleotides not matched to a gene: 5. This chain's CDR3 is CASSLALLADYNEQFF. The CDR3 nucleotides are TGTGCCAGCAGCTTAGCTCTGCTAGCGGACTACAATGAGCAGTTCTTC.

This clone was detected once. The chain's CDR3 is CAWSSQQETQYF. CDR3 sequence (DNA): TGTGCCTGGAGTTCACAACAAGAGACCCAGTACTTC. The rearrangement uses TRBV30 and TRBJ2-5; no clear D gene. Germline values: CDR1 GTSNPN, CDR2 SVGIG (reference sequence). V was cut by 2 bases and J by 2 bases, with 6 bases left in between. This CDR3 is 12 amino acids long.

This chain connects TRBV5-1 to TRBJ1-6; 8 nucleotides match TRBD1. The V gene end was trimmed by 4 bases and the J gene end by 7 bases; junction bases not matched to a gene: 7. There are 15 residues in the CDR3. Germline CDR1 SGHRS, CDR2 YFSETQ. CDR3 coding DNA: TGCGCCAGCAGCCTCGACAGGGGAGAGAATTCACCCCTCCACTTT. Translation gives CASSLDRGENSPLHF.

V gene TRBV19 combines with J gene TRBJ1-5; perhaps TRBD1 as D (5 bases). Germline CDR1 and CDR2: LNHDA and SQIVND (reference sequence). V lost 2 bases to trimming and J lost 1 base, with 12 bases between them. This CDR3 has 16 residues. CDR3 sequence reads: CASSIPLRQSNQPQHF. Here the CDR3 DNA reads TGTGCCAGTAGTATACCCCTAAGACAGAGCAATCAGCCCCAGCATTTT.

For this clone: The sample holds other DNA sequences that translate to the same CDR3. The chain couples TRBV5-1 to TRBJ1-3; no reliable D call. CDR1 is SGHRS and CDR2 is YFSETQ in the germline V gene. V shed 0 bases and J shed 0 bases, with 10 bases lying between them. The CDR3 is 16 residues long. CDR3 sequence reads: CASSLEPLNSGNTIYF. The CDR3 DNA follows: TGCGCCAGCAGCTTGGAACCCCTGAACTCTGGAAACACCATATATTTT.

CDR3 residues: CASSLPLRVNTEAFF. DNA of the CDR3: TGTGCCAGCAGCTTACCCCTACGGGTGAACACTGAAGCTTTCTTT. The V call is TRBV7-9, the J call TRBJ1-1; D call uncertain. With 2 bases removed from V and 0 bases from J, the gap between germline ends came to 10 bases. CDR3 size: 15 residues. CDR1 SEHNR and CDR2 FQNEAQ come from the germline V gene (reference sequence).